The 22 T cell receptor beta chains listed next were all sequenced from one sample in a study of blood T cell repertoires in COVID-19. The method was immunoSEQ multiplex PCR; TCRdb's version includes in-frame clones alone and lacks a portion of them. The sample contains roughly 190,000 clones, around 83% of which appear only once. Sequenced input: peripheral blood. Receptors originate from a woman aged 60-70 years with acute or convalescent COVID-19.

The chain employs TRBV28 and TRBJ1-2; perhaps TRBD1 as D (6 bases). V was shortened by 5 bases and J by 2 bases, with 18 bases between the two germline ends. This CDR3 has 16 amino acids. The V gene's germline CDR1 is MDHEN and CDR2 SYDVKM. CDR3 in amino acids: CASSPLPSQGNYGYTF. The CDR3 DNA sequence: TGTGCCAGCAGTCCCTTGCCCTCACAGGGAAACTATGGCTACACCTTC.

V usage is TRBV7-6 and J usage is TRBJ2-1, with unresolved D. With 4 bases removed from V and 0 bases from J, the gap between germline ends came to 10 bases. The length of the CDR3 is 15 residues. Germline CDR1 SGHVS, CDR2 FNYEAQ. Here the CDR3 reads CASSSSVSSYNEQFF. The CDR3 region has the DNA TGTGCCAGCAGCTCGAGCGTTAGCTCCTACAATGAGCAGTTCTTC.

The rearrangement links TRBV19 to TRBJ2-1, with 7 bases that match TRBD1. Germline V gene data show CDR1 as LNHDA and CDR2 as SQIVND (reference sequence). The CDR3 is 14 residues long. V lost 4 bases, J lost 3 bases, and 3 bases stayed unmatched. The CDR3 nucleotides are TGTGCCAGTAGTAGAGGGACAGTCTACAATGAGCAGTTCTTC. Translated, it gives CASSRGTVYNEQFF.

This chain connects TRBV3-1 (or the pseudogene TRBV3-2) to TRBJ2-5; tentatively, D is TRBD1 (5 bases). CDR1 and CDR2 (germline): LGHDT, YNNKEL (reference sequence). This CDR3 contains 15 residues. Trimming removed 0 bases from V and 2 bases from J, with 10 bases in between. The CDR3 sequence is CASSQDWRQQETQYF. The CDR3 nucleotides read TGTGCCAGCAGCCAAGATTGGCGACAGCAAGAGACCCAGTACTTC.

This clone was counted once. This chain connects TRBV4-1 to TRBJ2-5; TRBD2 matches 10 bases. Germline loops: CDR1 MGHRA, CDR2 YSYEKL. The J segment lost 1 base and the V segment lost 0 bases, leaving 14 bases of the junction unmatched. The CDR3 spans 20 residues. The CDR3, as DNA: TGCGCCAGCAGCCAAGATTCGGGCGCGGGGTCTAGCGGGAGCCAAGAGACCCAGTACTTC. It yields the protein CASSQDSGAGSSGSQETQYF.

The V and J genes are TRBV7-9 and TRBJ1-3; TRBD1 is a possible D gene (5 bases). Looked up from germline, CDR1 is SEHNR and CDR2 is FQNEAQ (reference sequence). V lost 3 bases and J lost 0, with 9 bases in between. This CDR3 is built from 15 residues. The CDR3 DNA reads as TGTGCCAGCAGCTTTCAGGGAAACTCTGGAAACACCATATATTTT. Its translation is CASSFQGNSGNTIYF. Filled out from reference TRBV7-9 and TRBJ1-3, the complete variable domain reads DTGVSQNPRHKITKRGQNVTFRCDPISEHNRLYWYRQTLGQGPEFLTYFQNEAQLEKSRLLSDRFSAERPKGSFSTLEIQRTEQGDSAMYLCASSFQGNSGNTIYFGEGSWLTVV.

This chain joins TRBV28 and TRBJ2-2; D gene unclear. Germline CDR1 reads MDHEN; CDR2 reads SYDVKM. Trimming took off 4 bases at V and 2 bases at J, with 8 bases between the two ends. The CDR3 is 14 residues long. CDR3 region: CASSWPPNTGELFF. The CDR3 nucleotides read TGTGCCAGCAGTTGGCCGCCTAACACCGGGGAGCTGTTTTTT.

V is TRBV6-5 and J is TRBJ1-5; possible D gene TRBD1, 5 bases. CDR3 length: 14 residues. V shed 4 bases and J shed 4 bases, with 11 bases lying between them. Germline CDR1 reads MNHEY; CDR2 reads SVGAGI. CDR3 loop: CASSSTAPNQPQHF. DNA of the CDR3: TGTGCCAGCAGTTCGACAGCCCCTAATCAGCCCCAGCATTTT.

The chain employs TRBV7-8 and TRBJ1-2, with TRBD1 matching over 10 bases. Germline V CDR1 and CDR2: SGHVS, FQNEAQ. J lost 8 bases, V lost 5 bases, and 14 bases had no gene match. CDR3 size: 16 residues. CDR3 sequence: CASSGGDRGHLIGYTF. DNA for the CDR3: TGTGCCAGCAGCGGGGGCGACAGGGGGCATCTCATCGGCTACACCTTC.

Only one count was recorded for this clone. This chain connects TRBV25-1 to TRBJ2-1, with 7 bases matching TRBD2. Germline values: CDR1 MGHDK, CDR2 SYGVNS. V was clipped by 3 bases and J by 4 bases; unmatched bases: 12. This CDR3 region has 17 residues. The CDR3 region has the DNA TGTGCCAGCAGTGACCGGGGCGGGAGAGCATCATACAATGAGCAGTTCTTC. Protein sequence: CASSDRGGRASYNEQFF.

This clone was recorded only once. The CDR3 reads CASSFGTANIGYTF. Here the CDR3 DNA reads TGTGCCAGCAGCTTTGGGACAGCAAATATCGGCTACACCTTC. The rearrangement uses TRBV21-1 and TRBJ1-2; the table's D call, TRBD1, has no DNA check behind it. TRBV21-1 is a pseudogene segment. The CDR3 runs 14 residues.

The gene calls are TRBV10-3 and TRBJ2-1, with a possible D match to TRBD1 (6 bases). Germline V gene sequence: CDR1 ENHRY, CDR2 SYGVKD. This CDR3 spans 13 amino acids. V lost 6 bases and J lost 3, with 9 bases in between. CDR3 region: CAISPQGYNEQFF. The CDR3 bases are TGTGCCATCAGCCCACAGGGCTACAATGAGCAGTTCTTC.

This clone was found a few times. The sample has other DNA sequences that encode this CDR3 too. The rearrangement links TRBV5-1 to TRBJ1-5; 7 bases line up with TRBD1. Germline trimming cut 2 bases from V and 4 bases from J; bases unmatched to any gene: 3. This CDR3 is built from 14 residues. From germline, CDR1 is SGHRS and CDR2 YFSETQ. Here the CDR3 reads CASSLGDRNQPQHF. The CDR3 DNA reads TGCGCCAGCAGCTTAGGGGACAGAAATCAGCCCCAGCATTTT.

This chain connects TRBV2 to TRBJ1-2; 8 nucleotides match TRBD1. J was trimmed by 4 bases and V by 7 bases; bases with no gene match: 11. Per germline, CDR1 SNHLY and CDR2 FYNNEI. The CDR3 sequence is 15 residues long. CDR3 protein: CASTPPTQGAYGYTF. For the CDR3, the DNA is TGTGCCAGCACCCCTCCCACGCAGGGGGCCTATGGCTACACCTTC.

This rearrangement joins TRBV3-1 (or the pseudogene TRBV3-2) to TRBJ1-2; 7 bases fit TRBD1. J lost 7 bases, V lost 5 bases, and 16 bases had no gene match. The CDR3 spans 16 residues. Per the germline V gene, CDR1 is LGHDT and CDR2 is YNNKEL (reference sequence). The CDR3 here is CASSLAPGTVTTGYTF. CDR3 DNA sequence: TGTGCCAGCAGCTTAGCCCCCGGGACAGTGACTACTGGCTACACCTTC.

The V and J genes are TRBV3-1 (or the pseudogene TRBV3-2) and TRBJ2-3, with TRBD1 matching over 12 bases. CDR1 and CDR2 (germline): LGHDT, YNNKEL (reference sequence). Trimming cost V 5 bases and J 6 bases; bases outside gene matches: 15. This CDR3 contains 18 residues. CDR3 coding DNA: TGTGCCAGCAGCTATTCCGGGACAGGGGGCCATTCGATGGATACGCAGTATTTT. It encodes CASSYSGTGGHSMDTQYF.

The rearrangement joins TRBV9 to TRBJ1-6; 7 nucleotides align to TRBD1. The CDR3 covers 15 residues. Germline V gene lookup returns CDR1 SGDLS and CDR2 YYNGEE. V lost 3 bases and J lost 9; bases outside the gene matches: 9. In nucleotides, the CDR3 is TGTGCCAGCAGCGCCTCGACAGGGAAGGGTTCACCCCTCCACTTT. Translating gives CASSASTGKGSPLHF. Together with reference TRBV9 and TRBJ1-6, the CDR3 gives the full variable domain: DSGVTQTPKHLITATGQRVTLRCSPRSGDLSVYWYQQSLDQGLQFLIQYYNGEERAKGNILERFSAQQFPDLHSELNLSSLELGDSALYFCASSASTGKGSPLHFGNGTRLTVT.

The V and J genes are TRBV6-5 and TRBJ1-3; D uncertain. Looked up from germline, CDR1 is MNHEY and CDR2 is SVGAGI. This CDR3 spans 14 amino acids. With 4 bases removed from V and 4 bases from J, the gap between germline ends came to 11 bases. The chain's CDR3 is CASSSPGLGNTIYF. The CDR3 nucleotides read TGTGCCAGCAGTTCCCCCGGACTGGGAAACACCATATATTTT.

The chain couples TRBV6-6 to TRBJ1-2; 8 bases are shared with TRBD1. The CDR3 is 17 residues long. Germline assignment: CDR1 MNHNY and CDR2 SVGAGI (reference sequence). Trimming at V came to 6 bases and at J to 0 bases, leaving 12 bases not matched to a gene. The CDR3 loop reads CASRRVTGTGANYGYTF. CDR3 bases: TGTGCCAGCAGGCGAGTCACCGGGACAGGCGCTAACTATGGCTACACCTTC.

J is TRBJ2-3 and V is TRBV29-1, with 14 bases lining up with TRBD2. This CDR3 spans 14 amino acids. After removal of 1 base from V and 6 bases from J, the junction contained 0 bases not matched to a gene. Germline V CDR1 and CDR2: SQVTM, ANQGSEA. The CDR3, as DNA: TGCAGCGTTGAAGGGACTAGCGGGAGGGATACGCAGTATTTT. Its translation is CSVEGTSGRDTQYF.

CDR3 nucleotide sequence: TGTGCCAGCACCCTAGGGGCCGCGGGACTCGCAAACGGCTACACCTTC. Protein sequence: CASTLGAAGLANGYTF. The rearrangement links TRBV28 to TRBJ1-2; D may be TRBD1 (5 bases). CDR3 length: 16 amino acids. Deletions cut 7 bases from V and 8 bases from J, with 26 bases between. The germline V gene has CDR1 MDHEN and CDR2 SYDVKM.

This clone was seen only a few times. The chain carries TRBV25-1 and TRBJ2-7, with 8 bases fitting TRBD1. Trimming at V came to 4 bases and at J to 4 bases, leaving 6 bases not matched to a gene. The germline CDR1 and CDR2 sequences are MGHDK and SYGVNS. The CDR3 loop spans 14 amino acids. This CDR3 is CASSGAGGGYEQYF. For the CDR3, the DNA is TGTGCCAGCAGTGGTGCAGGGGGCGGATACGAGCAGTACTTC.